Listed here is a single T cell receptor beta chain. This receptor's antigen is unknown. The input lacks base qualities; no much larger clone sits a single base away. The T-cell fraction in tumor and uninvolved lung tissue was provided by TCR sequencing with the immunoSEQ assay. The original methods were these. In the survival analysis, patients were divided into a high T-cell fraction group (upper tertile) and a low T-cell fraction group (lower two tertiles), and the two groups were compared using a log-rank test. A signed-rank test was used to check for differences in T-cell fraction between paired tumor and uninvolved lung. TCRdb carries this immuneACCESS record with in-frame sequences only. Its versions omit some clonotypes, under half of them owing to an unresolved V gene in the studies checked, with the rest unexplained. D and trimming were read from the DNA, whereas the V and J calls and clone size are those reported in that table. The sample profile shows 11,000 to 15,000 clones; around 65% of them were found once. The biggest ten clones account for less than 25% of the sample.

The data were obtained in a study of tumor-infiltrating lymphocytes in localized non-small cell lung cancer (dated by TCRdb to the early 2020s). Turning to the overall study: The cohort included patients whose samples were collected after neoadjuvant chemotherapy, as well as both smokers and never-smokers and several histologies. The same patients underwent several integrated assays, with TCR sequencing performed together with flow cytometry, multiplex immunofluorescence, RNA-seq, exome sequencing and proteomics. The overall ICON cohort comprised under 170 surgical patients with localized non-small cell lung cancer whose tumors were resected. From each patient came resected tumor tissue plus uninvolved lung tissue from that same patient, and the uninvolved lung tissue was described as non-adjacent to the tumor. The paired tumor versus uninvolved lung comparison of immunoSEQ T-cell fraction included some 50 patients.

The research as a whole found: Because different assays used different pieces of the same tissue, technical variation could not be distinguished from intratumor heterogeneity. No difference in TCR-derived T-cell fraction was observed between the flow cytometry-defined immunotypes IM1 (good prognosis) and IM2 (poor prognosis). Higher T cell infiltration in tumors than in uninvolved lung tissue was supported by TCRbeta sequencing, consistent with immunofluorescence CD3 counts. Because assay coverage varied across patients depending on available tissue quantity, TCR sequencing was performed for only a subset of the cohort.

V loses 3 bases, J loses 0 bases, and the germline ends lie 16 bases apart. In the germline V gene, CDR1 corresponds to SGHRS and CDR2 to YFSETQ. The CDR3 numbers 16 residues from cysteine through phenylalanine. Just CDR3 DNA is preserved here, 48 bases in frame from base 1. Enrollment in ICON was initiated in early 2016, and the last patient was enrolled in late 2018. In a subcohort of under 95 patients, fresh tumor and matched uninvolved tissue were collected for in-depth immune analyses, with TCR sequencing among those analyses. DNA isolated from bulk tissue, without cell sorting, was used for TCR sequencing.

The TCR comes from a human donor with non-small cell lung cancer. The receptor chain draws on TRBV5-1 and TRBJ2-7, with the D segment identity uncertain. The specimen sequenced was uninvolved lung tissue not adjacent to the tumor. The CDR3 loop reads CASSWVPATSSYEQYF. The bases read TGCGCCAGCAGCTGGGTGCCCGCAACCAGCTCCTACGAGCAGTACTTC.